The rows below give T cell receptor delta chains drawn from one sample of a study of gamma-delta chains in newborns, infants, children. TCRdb re-called the reads using CATT. The data contain roughly 5,200 delta-chain clones, 5.2% of them singletons. Sequencing was performed on blood. These receptors were collected from a child who was a newborn, infant or young child, either healthy, febrile or measles-vaccinated (not recorded which). Each CDR3 is given with its conserved first and last residue. D genes are given only for firm matches. For some rows the clone size is stated as once, few or many, or as a class when expanded; others skip it.

>.|TRDJ1|TRDV3|TRDD3
TGTGCCTTTACCGGTTCTCCCCTAAGATACTGGGGGATACTAAACGATAAACTCATCTTT
CAFTGSPLRYWGILNDKLIF
>.|TRDJ1|TRDV2|.
TGTGCCTGTGACACCGTCGGGGGAGGACCTCAGGGAGCGACACCCTACACCGATAAACTCATCTTT
CACDTVGGGPQGATPYTDKLIF
>.|TRDJ1|TRDV1|TRDD3
TGTGCTCTTGGGGAAGACTTTTTCCCCGGCGGGTACTGGGGGATACGTTTCATCTTT
CALGEDFFPGGYWGIRFIF
>few|TRDJ1|TRDV2|TRDD3
TGCGCCTGTGACCCCCTTACCGGGGGATACGCGTCAGATAAACTCATCTTT
CACDPLTGGYASDKLIF
>.|TRDJ1|TRDV2|.
TGTGCCTGTGAGACCCTCGGGTCCCGGCTCAGGGGGCTCGACACCGATAAACTCATCTTT
CACETLGSRLRGLDTDKLIF
>few|TRDJ1|TRDV1|.
TGTGCTCTTGGGGAACTCTCCCCCTTCCCTCCGTTAGGCCACACCCTCCTGTACACCGATAAACTCATCTTT
CALGELSPFPPLGHTLLYTDKLIF
>.|TRDJ1|TRDV1|.
TGTGCTCTTGGGGAACTAGCGGCCATCTTCCTACCGCCGAGGGGGATTTTTGACACCGATAAACTCATCTTT
CALGELAAIFLPPRGIFDTDKLIF
>medium-sized|TRDJ1|TRDV2|TRDD3
TGTGCCTGTGACACCGTTTCTCCTGGGGGAAGGAATAAACTCATCTTT
CACDTVSPGGRNKLIF
>few|TRDJ2|TRDV2|TRDD3
TGTGCCTGTGACACCTTACTGGGGGATACGGCTTTGACAGCACAATTCTTCTTT
CACDTLLGDTALTAQFFF
>few|TRDJ1|TRDV2|TRDD3
TGTGCCTGTGACACCGTACTGGGGGTTAACACCTCCGATAAACTCATCTTT
CACDTVLGVNTSDKLIF
>few|TRDJ1|TRDV2|TRDD3
TGTGCCTGTGACACCCTATCCGTTACTACGCTCGACTGGGGGTTGACCGATAAACTCATCTTT
CACDTLSVTTLDWGLTDKLIF
>few|TRDJ3|TRDV2|TRDD3
TGTGCCTGTGACAGACTGGGGGATACAAGCTGGGACACCCGACAGATGTTTTTC
CACDRLGDTSWDTRQMFF
>few|TRDJ1|TRDV2|TRDD3
TGTGCCTGTGACACCGTACTGGGGGATACGCGCACCGATAAACTCATCTTT
CACDTVLGDTRTDKLIF
>few|TRDJ3|TRDV1|TRDD3
TGTGCTCTTGGGGACCGCACCTACTGGGGGATTTGTCGCCTCTCCTGGGACACCCGACAGATGTTTTTC
CALGDRTYWGICRLSWDTRQMFF
>medium-sized|TRDJ1|TRDV1|.
TGTGCTCTCGGCCTTCCCCTTACTGGGACTTGTAAACTCATCTTT
CALGLPLTGTCKLIF
>.|TRDJ3|TRDV1|TRDD3
TGTGCTCTTGGGGAACCGTTGGTCCCCCAGCCCCGGGGGATACGCGTCCTTTCCCACACCCGACAGATGTTTTTC
CALGEPLVPQPRGIRVLSHTRQMFF
>medium-sized|TRDJ1|TRDV3|.
TGTGCCTCCCGCCTTGACCCGGGCTGCACCGATAAACTCATCTTT
CASRLDPGCTDKLIF
>.|TRDJ2|TRDV2|TRDD3
TGTGCCTGTGACTCCACGCCTTACTGGGGGATACGGGGGACAGCACAACTCTTCTTT
CACDSTPYWGIRGTAQLFF
>.|TRDJ1|TRDV2|.
TGTGCCTGTGACCCTCTTCCCCGGCCTTCCTCGCCGGGGGATCTGGGCACCGATAGACTCATCTTT
CACDPLPRPSSPGDLGTDRLIF
>.|TRDJ1|TRDV2|TRDD3
TGTGCCTGTGTAGGTATGGATACGGAGACTGATAAACTCATCTTT
CACVGMDTETDKLIF
>few|TRDJ1|TRDV2|TRDD3
TGTGCCTGTGACGCTTTACTGGGGGATACGCGCCCAGGGAATGCACTCATCTTT
CACDALLGDTRPGNALIF
>medium-sized|TRDJ2|TRDV2|TRDD3
TGTGCCTGTGACGTACTGGGGGATAAGACAGCACAACTCTTCTTT
CACDVLGDKTAQLFF
>few|TRDJ1|TRDV2|.
TGTGCCTGTGACACCGTAATCCGGGGGCCCCAGAAACTCATCTTT
CACDTVIRGPQKLIF
>few|TRDJ1|TRDV1|TRDD3
TGTGCTCTTGGGGATCCCAATAGACCTGGGTTACTGGGGGATACGGGCACCGATAACCTCATCTTT
CALGDPNRPGLLGDTGTDNLIF
>medium-sized|TRDJ1|TRDV2|.
TGTGCCTGTGATCCCGTAGAGATTCCCCTCGCCGATAAACTCATCTTT
CACDPVEIPLADKLIF
>.|TRDJ1|TRDV1|.
TGTGCTCTTGGGGATGAGTCTAAAGCGGGGTACACCGATAAACTCATCTTT
CALGDESKAGYTDKLIF
>medium-sized|TRDJ1|TRDV2|TRDD3
TGTGCCTGTGACCCTGTTGGTATTGCGGATACGCGCACCGATAAACTCATCTTT
CACDPVGIADTRTDKLIF
>.|TRDJ1|TRDV1|TRDD3
TGTGCTCTTGGGGAACCGTCTCCTACGTTCTACTGGGGGATACGCTTTTTGGAGGCAAATGGTAAACCCATCTTT
CALGEPSPTFYWGIRFLEANGKPIF
>medium-sized|TRDJ2|TRDV2|TRDD3
TGTGCCTGTGACACGCTGCCAGGGGATACGACCCATTCCTCTGGTTCAGCACAACTCTTCTTT
CACDTLPGDTTHSSGSAQLFF
>few|TRDJ1|TRDV2|TRDD3
TGTGCCTGTGACACTGTACTGGGGGATACGCGGCGCACCGATAAACTCATCTTT
CACDTVLGDTRRTDKLIF
>medium-sized|TRDJ1|TRDV1|TRDD3
TGTGCTCTTGGGGAACTCGCCCCTCGGGGGATCCCCACTCTCGATAAACTCATCTTT
CALGELAPRGIPTLDKLIF
>.|TRDJ1|TRDV1|.
TGTGCTCTTGGGGAACGCCTGTGTCGACTCGGTGTGGGGGCCCAGTACACCGATAAACTCATCTTT
CALGERLCRLGVGAQYTDKLIF
>medium-sized|TRDJ1|TRDV2|TRDD3
TGTGCCTGTGACCCCCTACGTGGCCTCCCTGGGGGACGTTACACCGATAAACTCATCTTT
CACDPLRGLPGGRYTDKLIF
>.|TRDJ1|TRAV29/DV5|TRDD3
TGTGCAGCAAGCGCGCCTGGGGGACACCTTCACACCGATAAACTCATCTTT
CAASAPGGHLHTDKLIF
>medium-sized|TRDJ2|TRDV2|TRDD3
TGTGCCTGTGACCTATTGGGGGATACAGCACAACTCTTCTTT
CACDLLGDTAQLFF
>medium-sized|TRDJ1|TRDV1|.
TGTGCTCTTGGGGAATTCGGGGGAGATTACACCGATAAACTCATCTTT
CALGEFGGDYTDKLIF
>few|TRDJ1|TRDV2|TRDD3
TGTGCCTGTGATACGATGGTACTGGGGGATACTTCCGATAAACTCATCTTT
CACDTMVLGDTSDKLIF
>.|TRDJ3|TRDV2|TRDD3
TGTGCCTGTGACACCGTACTGGGGGATACGCGGGACACCCGACAGATGTTTTTC
CACDTVLGDTRDTRQMFF
>medium-sized|TRDJ1|TRDV2|TRDD3
TGTGCCTGTGACACACTGGGGGAACTAAAAAAGTCGTACACCGATAAACTCATCTTT
CACDTLGELKKSYTDKLIF
>medium-sized|TRDJ1|TRDV2|TRDD3
TGTGCCTGTGACCGGACGGGGACTGGGGGATACGAGGGCGATAAACTCATCTTT
CACDRTGTGGYEGDKLIF
>.|TRDJ3|TRDV2|.
TGTGCCTGTGACACGGTGGGGGGAAGCTCCTGGGACACCCGACAGATGTTTTTC
CACDTVGGSSWDTRQMFF
>medium-sized|TRDJ2|TRDV2|TRDD3
TGTGCCTGTGACACCGTTAGAGGCTGGGGGGTGACAGCACAACTCTTCTTT
CACDTVRGWGVTAQLFF
>medium-sized|TRDJ3|TRDV2|TRDD3
TGTGCCTGTGACACCGTTCTGGGGGATGCGTCCTGGGACACCCGACAGATGTTTTTC
CACDTVLGDASWDTRQMFF
>medium-sized|TRDJ3|TRDV2|TRDD3
TGTGCCTGTGACACAACTGGGGGATACTCCTGGGACACCCGACAGATGTTTTTC
CACDTTGGYSWDTRQMFF
>.|TRDJ1|TRDV2|TRDD3
TGTGCCTGTGACACCTTAACTGGGGGATACGCCAAATCGATACATAACACCGATAAACTCATCTTT
CACDTLTGGYAKSIHNTDKLIF
>medium-sized|TRDJ3|TRDV2|TRDD3
TGTGCCTGTGACACGCTGGTACTGGGGGATACCCCCGCCTGGGACACCCGACAGATGTTTTTC
CACDTLVLGDTPAWDTRQMFF